This T cell receptor beta chain is from a study of cytomegalovirus exposure and HLA in healthy donors. Study as a whole: Clustering assigned approximately 78% of the 350 to 450 genotyped donors to the Caucasian-associated ancestry cluster. General study points: Judged likely to be a sequencing artifact was a cluster of highly shared sequence variants. Rarity held for most TCR sequences, but there were some public TCRs that occurred in many donors. Highest at DRB1 and lowest at HLA-C, TCR association rates differed among HLA loci in a later analysis.

Per germline, CDR1 MNHEY and CDR2 SMNVEV (reference sequence). This CDR3 has 13 residues. With 6 bases removed from V and 11 bases from J, the gap between germline ends came to 17 bases. Details on this clone: Antigen: not known.

In the PCR, 60 Vbeta and 13 Jbeta primers were used. The repertoire was sequenced with immunoSEQ multiplex PCR; TCRdb's copy has only in-frame clones and lacks some. The sample lists about 120,000 clones; approximately 80% were seen once. This rearrangement joins TRBV27 to TRBJ2-4; D may be TRBD2 (5 bases). The origin of this receptor is a man aged 45-60 years in good health and CMV-seropositive. Sequencing input: PBMCs. CDR3 DNA: TGTGCCAGCAGACGGACGTCCAACGGGGTTCAGTACTTC. Translation: CASRRTSNGVQYF.